This T cell receptor (beta chain) is drawn from a study of CD8+ T cells in alopecia areata (dated by TCRdb to between 2017 and 2018). With respect to the entire study: The treated patients took part in an open-label pilot trial in which moderate-to-severe alopecia areata was treated with oral tofacitinib at 5 to 10 mg twice daily. To study T cell clonal expansion in alopecia areata, the researchers applied high-throughput TCRbeta sequencing to both the C3H/HeJ mouse model and human patients. Amplification of TCRbeta CDR3 regions was done by immunoSEQ multiplex PCR using 35 Vbeta forward primers and 13 Jbeta reverse primers. RNA came from the PAXgene miRNA kit for fixed scalp, the miRNeasy kit for PBMCs, and the RNeasy kit for mouse skin. Tofacitinib was given for 6 to 18 months, followed by 6 months of follow-up off drug to assess delayed response and recurrence. Scalp clonality was compared among normal scalp (n=4), patchy alopecia areata scalp (n=8), and alopecia totalis/universalis scalp (n=8). For the treated patients, the SALT score, which quantifies what percentage of scalp surface area is affected, served as the measure of disease severity. On the human side, TCRbeta sequencing was run on scalp tissue and on sorted CD4+ and CD8+ peripheral blood T cells from healthy controls and from alopecia areata patients with either patchy or totalis/universalis disease. Biopsies were taken from tofacitinib-treated patients at baseline and again at 4 and 24 weeks into treatment, and several of those patients also had a later scalp biopsy. General study outcomes and caveats: During tofacitinib treatment, many expanded lesional clones remained in scalp and blood, and this persistence may partly explain relapse after treatment is stopped. Because the treated cohort was small and had only one nonresponder, larger studies are needed to examine links between baseline CD8+ expansion and response. Scalp clonality and the number of expanded CD8+ clones among the top 100 scalp clones were significantly decreased by tofacitinib. Compared with normal scalp, lesional scalp, particularly in alopecia totalis/universalis, had higher clonality and more expanded CD8+ clones, which suggests antigenic drive. Unlike mouse skin, where gammadelta T cells dominate, normal human skin contains resident alphabeta T cells that get sequenced too, which complicates analysis of the scalp TCR repertoire. Compared with mice, TCR sequences shared between patients were less clear, possibly partly because of HLA diversity across the patient population.

A single count supports this clone. This clone's antigen is unknown. The input lacks base qualities; no much larger clone sits a single base away. The label giving this sample's treatment or condition can be read as: oral pan-JAK inhibitor, 5-10 mg twice daily. From alopecia areata patients, peripheral blood was collected along with lesional scalp punch biopsies. After PBMCs were isolated by density centrifugation and stained for CD3, CD4 and CD8, a FACSAria was used to sort CD4+ and CD8+ T cells. The germline V gene yields SNHLY for CDR1 and FYNNEI for CDR2. The germline ends are 7 bases apart after V is trimmed by 5 bases and J by 2 bases. CDR3 length: 12 amino acids, cysteine to phenylalanine. The retained sequence is limited to the CDR3, 36 bases, with the frame set at the first base. Library preparation used the immunoSEQ multiplex PCR assay. To provide template for TCR sequencing, every sample had RNA extracted and reverse transcribed into cDNA. First-strand cDNA was synthesized with SuperScript III using a 2:1 mix of oligo-dT and random hexamers. A synthetic immune receptor repertoire was used to gauge amplification bias, and whatever bias remained was removed computationally. For the original study's pipeline: Raw reads were preprocessed to remove errors, and CDR3 was defined according to IMGT conventions as the region from the conserved cysteine to phenylalanine. Clonality was calculated as 1 minus Shannon entropy normalized by log2 of the number of productive unique TCRs. Scalp TCRbeta sequences were cross-referenced with sorted blood CD4 and CD8 repertoires so that the CD4 or CD8 identity of scalp clones could be inferred. This is the immuneACCESS table as TCRdb keeps it, with only in-frame sequences that have V and J called. A part of the clones is gone; compared with another copy, unresolved V genes explain less than half, and the rest is unexplained. The V and J calls and clone size come from that table; D and trimming were worked out from the DNA. This sample is represented by approximately 180,000 clones; just under 65% of them were singletons. The biggest ten clones account for approximately 1.3% of the sample.

The receptor was isolated from a human donor with alopecia areata. The chain links TRBV2 with TRBJ2-7, with the D gene possibly TRBD1 or TRBD2, each one fitting 5 bases. The sequenced sample was CD4+ T cells sorted from blood, obtained at week 49, from a patient treated with tofacitinib. At the DNA level, the sequence is TGTGCCAGCAGTCAGGGAGCCTACGAGCAGTACTTC. Translation gives CASSQGAYEQYF.